In this sample, the clone carrying this TCR beta chain turned up many times. This CDR3 comprises 15 residues. The V end was cut by 4 bases, the J end by 3 bases, with 15 bases between. The germline V gene has CDR1 DFQATT and CDR2 SNEGSKA (reference sequence). The sample originates from a study of T-cell reconstitution after alpha-beta-depleted transplantation in children. Unique molecular identifiers were incorporated into the prepared TCRbeta library. In TCRdb, the PCR reads were re-called with MiXCR into one record per CDR3 protein. The repertoire holds 600,000 to 700,000 distinct CDR3 sequences, with over 15% as singletons.

This TCR came from a human donor who donated a stem cell graft to a child with acute myeloid leukemia. Sequencing used PBMCs from the stem cell graft donor, obtained from the stem cell graft. The chain has TRBV20-1 and TRBJ2-2; D is possibly TRBD1 (5 bases). This CDR3 reads CSAIGPGLDTGELFF. CDR3 bases: TGCAGTGCTATAGGCCCAGGGTTAGACACCGGGGAGCTGTTTTTT.